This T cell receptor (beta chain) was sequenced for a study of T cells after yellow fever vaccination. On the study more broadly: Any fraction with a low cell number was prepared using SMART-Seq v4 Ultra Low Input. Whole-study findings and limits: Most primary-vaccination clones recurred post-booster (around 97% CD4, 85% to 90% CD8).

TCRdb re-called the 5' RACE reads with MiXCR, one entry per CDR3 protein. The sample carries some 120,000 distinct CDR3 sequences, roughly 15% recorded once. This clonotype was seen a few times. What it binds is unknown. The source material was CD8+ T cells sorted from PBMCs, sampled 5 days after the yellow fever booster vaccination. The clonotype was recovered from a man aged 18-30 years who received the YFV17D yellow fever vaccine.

This CDR3 reads CASRPTTRSSNTQYF. DNA for the CDR3: TGTGCCAGCAGGCCTACTACCCGCAGTTCGAATACGCAGTATTTT. This chain uses TRBV3-1 with TRBJ2-3; no clear D gene. The germline V gene encodes CDR1 LGHDT and CDR2 YNNKEL (reference sequence). The V end lost 6 bases, the J end lost 7 bases, and 20 bases lay between the germline ends. The CDR3 runs 15 residues.